This TCR beta chain was recovered during a study of cytomegalovirus exposure and HLA in healthy donors. The PCR used 60 Vbeta and 13 Jbeta primers. Here immunoSEQ multiplex PCR was the method, and the copy in TCRdb shows in-frame clones only, minus some. Of about 100,000 clones listed, around three quarters were seen once; the top ten hold roughly 5.6%. CDR1 and CDR2 from the germline V gene are GTSNPN and SVGIG (reference sequence). V was clipped by 3 bases and J by 10 bases, with 16 bases between them. CDR3 length: 13 amino acids. Material: PBMCs. The clonotype comes from a female donor in good health and CMV-seropositive. The V call is TRBV30, the J call TRBJ1-5, with D unresolved. This CDR3 is CAWRPHGPYPQHF. The DNA for the CDR3 is TGTGCCTGGAGACCCCATGGTCCCTACCCCCAGCATTTT.